This record looks at one TCR beta chain sequence and its context. Its target is not known. CDR3 length equals 14 residues. V gave up 5 bases and J gave up 3 bases, with 13 bases separating them. Germline assignment: CDR1 MNHEY and CDR2 SMNVEV (reference sequence). Amplification of TCR beta CDR3 regions was performed using RNA transcripts as template. An initial round of RT-PCR targeting the TCR CDR3 relied on the HTBI primer set. A single record per CDR3 protein comes from TCRdb applying MiXCR to the multiplex PCR reads. The sample consists of roughly 630,000 distinct CDR3 sequences, 15% to 18% of them appearing once. Hyperthyroidism in the patients, aged 18 to 65, was newly diagnosed and under 2 months in duration. It was uncontrolled infection, other autoimmune disease, pregnancy or lactation that excluded patients. The data stem from a study of T cells in Graves' hyperthyroidism and ophthalmopathy.

Overall study findings and caveats: Stable hyperthyroidism and ophthalmopathy were separated using 13 V-J signatures.

Sequences were obtained from blood. The clonotype was recovered from a woman younger than 45 with Graves' hyperthyroidism. This chain connects TRBV27 to TRBJ1-2; the D is unclear. This chain's CDR3 is CASSLHPVHYGYTF. The DNA for the CDR3 is TGTGCCAGCAGTCTACATCCGGTCCACTATGGCTACACCTTC.